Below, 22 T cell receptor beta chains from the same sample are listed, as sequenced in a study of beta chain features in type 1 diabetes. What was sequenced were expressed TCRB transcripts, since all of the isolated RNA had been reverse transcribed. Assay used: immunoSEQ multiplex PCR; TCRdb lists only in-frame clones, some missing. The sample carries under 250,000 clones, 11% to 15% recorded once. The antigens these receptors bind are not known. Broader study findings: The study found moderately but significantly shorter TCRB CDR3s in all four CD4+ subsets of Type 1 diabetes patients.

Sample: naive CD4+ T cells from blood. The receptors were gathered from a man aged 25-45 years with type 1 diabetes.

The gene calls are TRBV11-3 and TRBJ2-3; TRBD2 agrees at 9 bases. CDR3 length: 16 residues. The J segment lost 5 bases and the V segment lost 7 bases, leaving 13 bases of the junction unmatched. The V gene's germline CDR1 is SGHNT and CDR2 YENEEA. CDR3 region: CASTGGLAGPLDTQYF. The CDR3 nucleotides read TGTGCCAGCACTGGGGGGCTAGCGGGGCCCCTAGATACGCAGTATTTT.

The CDR3 loop reads CASPPRVAYNEQFF. As DNA, the CDR3 is TGTGCAAGTCCCCCCCGAGTGGCCTACAATGAGCAGTTCTTC. The V call is TRBV12-2, the J call TRBJ2-1; TRBD2 is the table's D call and was not checked against the DNA. TRBV12-2 is reported as a pseudogene. This CDR3 comprises 14 residues.

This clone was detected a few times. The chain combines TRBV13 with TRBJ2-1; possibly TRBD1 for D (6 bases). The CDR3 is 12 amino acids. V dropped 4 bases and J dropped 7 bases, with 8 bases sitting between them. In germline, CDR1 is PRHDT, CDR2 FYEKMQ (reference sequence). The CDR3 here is CASSYDRNEQFF. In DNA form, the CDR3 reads TGTGCCAGCAGCTACGACAGGAATGAGCAGTTCTTC.

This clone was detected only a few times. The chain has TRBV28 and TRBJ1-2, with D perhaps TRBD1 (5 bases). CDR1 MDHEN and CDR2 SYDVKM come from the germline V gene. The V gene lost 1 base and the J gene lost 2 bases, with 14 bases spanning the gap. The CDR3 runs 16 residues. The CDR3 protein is CASSLSHGSGNYGYTF. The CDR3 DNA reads TGTGCCAGCAGTTTATCGCACGGGTCAGGGAACTATGGCTACACCTTC.

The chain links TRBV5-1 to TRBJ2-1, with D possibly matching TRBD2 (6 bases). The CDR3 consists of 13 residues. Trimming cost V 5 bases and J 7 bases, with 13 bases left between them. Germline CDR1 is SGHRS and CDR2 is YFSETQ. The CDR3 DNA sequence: TGCGCCAGCAGTTTGAGACTAGAGAATGAGCAGTTCTTC. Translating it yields CASSLRLENEQFF.

CDR3 loop: CASSLTGDYGYTF. In nucleotides, the CDR3 is TGTGCCAGCAGCTTGACAGGGGACTATGGCTACACCTTC. V gene TRBV13 combines with J gene TRBJ1-2, with 8 bases identical to TRBD1. V lost 3 bases, J lost 3 bases, and 0 bases stayed unmatched. This CDR3 has 13 residues. CDR1 PRHDT and CDR2 FYEKMQ come from the germline V gene (reference sequence).

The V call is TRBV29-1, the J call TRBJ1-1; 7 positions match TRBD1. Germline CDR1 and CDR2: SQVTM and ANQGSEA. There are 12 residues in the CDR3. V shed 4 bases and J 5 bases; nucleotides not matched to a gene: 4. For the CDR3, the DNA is TGCAGCGTTGGGTTCAGGGGGACTGAAGCTTTCTTT. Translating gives CSVGFRGTEAFF. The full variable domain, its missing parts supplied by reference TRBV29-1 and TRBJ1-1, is SAVISQKPSRDICQRGTSLTIQCQVDSQVTMMFWYRQQPGQSLTLIATANQGSEATYESGFVIDKFPISRPNLTFSTLTVSNMSPEDSSIYLCSVGFRGTEAFFGQGTRLTVV.

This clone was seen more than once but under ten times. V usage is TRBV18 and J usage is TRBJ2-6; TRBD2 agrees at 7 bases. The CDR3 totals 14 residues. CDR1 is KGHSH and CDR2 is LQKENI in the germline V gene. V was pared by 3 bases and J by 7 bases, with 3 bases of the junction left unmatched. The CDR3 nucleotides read TGTGCCAGCTCACCGGGAGGGGCCGCCAACGTCCTGACTTTC. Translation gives CASSPGGAANVLTF.

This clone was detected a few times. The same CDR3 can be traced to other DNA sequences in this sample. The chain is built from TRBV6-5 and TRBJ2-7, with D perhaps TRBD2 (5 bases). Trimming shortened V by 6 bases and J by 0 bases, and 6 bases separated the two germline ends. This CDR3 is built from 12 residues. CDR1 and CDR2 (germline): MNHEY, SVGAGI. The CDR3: CASSRDSYEQYF. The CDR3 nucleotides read TGTGCCAGCAGCCGGGACTCCTACGAGCAGTACTTC.

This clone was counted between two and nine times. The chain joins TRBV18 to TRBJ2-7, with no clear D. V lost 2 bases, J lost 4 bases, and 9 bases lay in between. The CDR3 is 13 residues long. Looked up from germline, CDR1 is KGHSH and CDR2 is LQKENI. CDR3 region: CASSPLTPYEQYF. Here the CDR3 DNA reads TGTGCCAGCTCACCATTAACACCTTACGAGCAGTACTTC.

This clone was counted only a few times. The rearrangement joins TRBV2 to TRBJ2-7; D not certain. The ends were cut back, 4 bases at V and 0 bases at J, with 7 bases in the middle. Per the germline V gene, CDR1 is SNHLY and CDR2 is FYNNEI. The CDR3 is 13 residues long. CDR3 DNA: TGTGCCAGCAGTGTTCCGGTCTCCTACGAGCAGTACTTC. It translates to CASSVPVSYEQYF.

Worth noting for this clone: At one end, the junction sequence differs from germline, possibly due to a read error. The CDR3 sequence: CAWSVGQEGGQHF. DNA for the CDR3: TGTGCCTGGAGTGTTGGGCAGGAGGGAGGACAACACTTC. The chain uses TRBV30 and TRBJ1-2, with D possibly matching TRBD1 (5 bases). The CDR3 totals 13 residues. Looked up from germline, CDR1 is GTSNPN and CDR2 is SVGIG (reference sequence).

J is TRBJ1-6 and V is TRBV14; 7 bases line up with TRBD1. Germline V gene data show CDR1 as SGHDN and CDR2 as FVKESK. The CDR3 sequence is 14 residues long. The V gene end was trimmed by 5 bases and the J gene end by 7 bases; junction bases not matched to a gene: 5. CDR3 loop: CASSVTGVNSPLHF. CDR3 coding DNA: TGTGCCAGCAGCGTCACAGGGGTAAATTCACCCCTCCACTTT.

The CDR3 DNA reads TGCAGCGCTGGGGGGACAGTCGCTGAAGCTTTCTTT. Its protein product is CSAGGTVAEAFF. The chain recombines TRBV29-1 with TRBJ1-1; 7 bases fit TRBD1. Trimming at V came to 7 bases and at J to 6 bases, leaving 8 bases not matched to a gene. This CDR3 is 12 amino acids long. Germline CDR1 and CDR2: SQVTM and ANQGSEA.

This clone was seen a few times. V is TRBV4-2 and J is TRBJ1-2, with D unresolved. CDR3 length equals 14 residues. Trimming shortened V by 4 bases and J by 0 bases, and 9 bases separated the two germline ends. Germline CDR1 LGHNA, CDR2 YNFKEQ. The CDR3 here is CASSPTNTNYGYTF. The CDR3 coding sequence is TGTGCCAGCAGCCCGACAAACACTAACTATGGCTACACCTTC.

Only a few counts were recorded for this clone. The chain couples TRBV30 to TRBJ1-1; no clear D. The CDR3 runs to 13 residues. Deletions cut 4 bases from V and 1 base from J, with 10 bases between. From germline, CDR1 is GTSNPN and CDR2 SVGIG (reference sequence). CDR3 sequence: CAWTVERNTEAFF. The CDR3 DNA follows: TGTGCCTGGACTGTTGAGAGGAACACTGAAGCTTTCTTT.

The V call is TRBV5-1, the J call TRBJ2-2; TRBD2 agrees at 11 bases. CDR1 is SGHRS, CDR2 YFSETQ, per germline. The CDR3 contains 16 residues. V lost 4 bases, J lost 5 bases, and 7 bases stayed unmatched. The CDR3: CASSTGLAALTGELFF. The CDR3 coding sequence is TGCGCCAGCAGCACGGGACTAGCGGCCCTAACCGGGGAGCTGTTTTTT.

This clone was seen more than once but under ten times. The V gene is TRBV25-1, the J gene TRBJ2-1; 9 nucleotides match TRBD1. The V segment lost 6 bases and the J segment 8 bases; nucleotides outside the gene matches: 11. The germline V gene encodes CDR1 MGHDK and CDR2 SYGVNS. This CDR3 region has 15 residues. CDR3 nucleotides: TGTGCCAGCAGCCCCCGGGACAGGGTACTCGATGAGCAGTTCTTC. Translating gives CASSPRDRVLDEQFF.

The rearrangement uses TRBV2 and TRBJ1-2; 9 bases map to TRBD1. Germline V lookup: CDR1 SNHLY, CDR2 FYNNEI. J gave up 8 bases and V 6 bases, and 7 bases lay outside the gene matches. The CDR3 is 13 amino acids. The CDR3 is CASSVQGADGYTF. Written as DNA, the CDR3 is TGTGCCAGCAGCGTACAGGGGGCGGACGGCTACACCTTC.

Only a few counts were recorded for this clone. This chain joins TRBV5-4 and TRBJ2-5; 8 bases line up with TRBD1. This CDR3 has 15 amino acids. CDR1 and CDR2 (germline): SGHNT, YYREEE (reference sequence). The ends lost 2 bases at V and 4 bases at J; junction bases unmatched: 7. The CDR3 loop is CASSFGQGTGETQYF. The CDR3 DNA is TGTGCCAGCAGCTTCGGACAGGGAACGGGAGAGACCCAGTACTTC.

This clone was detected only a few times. The DNA of the CDR3 is TGTGCCAGCAGCTTATCCCGGGACAGACACTACGAGCAGTACTTC. It encodes CASSLSRDRHYEQYF. This chain uses TRBV11-2 with TRBJ2-7, with 7 nucleotides matching TRBD1. This CDR3 has 15 amino acids. Germline CDR1 SGHAT, CDR2 FQNNGV. J was trimmed by 3 bases and V by 2 bases; bases with no gene match: 7.

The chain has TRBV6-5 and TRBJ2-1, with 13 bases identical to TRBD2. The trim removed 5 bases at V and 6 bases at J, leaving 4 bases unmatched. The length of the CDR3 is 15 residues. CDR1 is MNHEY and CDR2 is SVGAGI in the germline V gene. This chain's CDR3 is CASSRRTSGSNEQFF. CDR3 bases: TGTGCCAGCAGTCGCCGGACTAGCGGGAGCAATGAGCAGTTCTTC.